This TCR beta chain was documented in a study of blood T cell repertoires in COVID-19. Overall study: The samples span acute and convalescent COVID-19 from the United States, Italy and Spain. Sample material is recorded as cDNA or gDNA derived from T cells, B-cell-depleted T cells, or PBMCs.

V shed 5 bases and J shed 2 bases, with 8 bases lying between them. The CDR3 covers 13 residues. The germline V gene encodes CDR1 LGHNT and CDR2 FRNRAP. Measured with immunoSEQ multiplex PCR; TCRdb has only the in-frame clones, and not every one. The table includes some 360,000 clones, approximately 89% detected once. A Seattle source enrolled patients during active infection and followed them longitudinally. The origin of this receptor is a woman aged 55-70 years with COVID-19, enrolled during active disease. The sample comprised peripheral blood. The chain recombines TRBV12-5 with TRBJ2-3; TRBD2 might be the D (5 bases). The CDR3 nucleotides are TGTGCTAGTGGTAGCGGAAACACAGATACGCAGTATTTT. Amino acid sequence: CASGSGNTDTQYF.